A single sample is the source of the 27 T cell receptor beta chains below, sequenced in a study of T cells after yellow fever vaccination. TCRdb recomputed calls from the 5' RACE reads with MiXCR, one row per CDR3 protein. The sample has some 170,000 distinct CDR3 sequences, over 7% seen once. The input for sequencing was CD8+ T cells sorted from PBMCs, taken 45 days after the yellow fever booster vaccination. The source is a man between 18 and 29 years old who received the YFV17D yellow fever vaccine.

This clonotype was recorded a few times. V and J are TRBV6-5 and TRBJ2-1; 9 bases line up with TRBD1. Germline CDR1 is MNHEY and CDR2 is SVGAGI. Trimming at V came to 0 bases and at J to 7 bases, leaving 4 bases not matched to a gene. This CDR3 is built from 15 residues. The chain's CDR3 is CASSYSGQGRNEQFF. The CDR3 DNA sequence: TGTGCCAGCAGTTACTCGGGACAGGGAAGGAATGAGCAGTTCTTC.

The CDR3 nucleotides read TGTGCCAGCAGCCCTGAGGTTTATGAGCAGTTCTTC. Amino acid sequence: CASSPEVYEQFF. V usage is TRBV6-2 or TRBV6-3 and J usage is TRBJ2-1; D gene uncertain. The length of the CDR3 is 12 residues. With 6 bases removed from V and 8 bases from J, the gap between germline ends came to 11 bases. Germline V gene sequence: CDR1 MNHEY, CDR2 SVGEGT.

The chain combines TRBV4-1 with TRBJ1-2; D possibly corresponds to TRBD1 (6 bases). There are 15 residues in the CDR3. The ends were cut back, 1 base at V and 0 bases at J, with 9 bases in the middle. CDR1 MGHRA and CDR2 YSYEKL come from the germline V gene. CDR3 DNA sequence: TGCGCCAGCAGCCAAGGGGACACCTCTAACTATGGCTACACCTTC. Its translation: CASSQGDTSNYGYTF.

This clonotype was observed many times. The V gene is TRBV27, the J gene TRBJ2-6; D uncertain. This CDR3 comprises 14 residues. Germline-derived CDR1 and CDR2 are MNHEY and SMNVEV (reference sequence). Trimming pared 0 bases from V and 1 base from J, leaving 1 base between. The CDR3 DNA is TGTGCCAGCAGTTTATCTTCTGGGGCCAACGTCCTGACTTTC. Encoded protein: CASSLSSGANVLTF. Using reference TRBV27 and TRBJ2-6 for the parts outside the CDR3, the full variable domain is EAQVTQNPRYLITVTGKKLTVTCSQNMNHEYMSWYRQDPGLGLRQIYYSMNVEVTDKGDVPEGYKVSRKEKRNFPLILESPSPNQTSLYFCASSLSSGANVLTFGAGSRLTVL.

In its sample, this clonotype was seen a few times. The gene calls are TRBV24-1 and TRBJ2-5, with 8 bases aligning to TRBD1. The CDR3 is 16 amino acids. Germline-derived CDR1 and CDR2 are KGHDR and SFDVKD. Trimming cost V 7 bases and J 0 bases; bases outside gene matches: 9. The chain's CDR3 is CATSRGPSPNQETQYF. Here the CDR3 DNA reads TGTGCCACCAGCAGGGGGCCCTCCCCAAACCAAGAGACCCAGTACTTC.

This clonotype was recorded a few times. V gene TRBV29-1 combines with J gene TRBJ2-7; D is possibly TRBD1 or TRBD2 (5 bases each). There are 12 residues in the CDR3. The germline V gene has CDR1 SQVTM and CDR2 ANQGSEA. V lost 7 bases and J 4 bases, leaving 14 bases between the germline ends. The CDR3 region has the DNA TGCAGCGCCCAGGGAGAAACGTACGAGCAGTACTTC. Protein: CSAQGETYEQYF.

This clonotype was counted between two and nine times. J is TRBJ2-5 and V is TRBV13; 10 nucleotides agree with TRBD2. V lost 9 bases to trimming and J lost 5 bases; unmatched junction nucleotides: 9. CDR3 length: 14 residues. Per germline, CDR1 PRHDT and CDR2 FYEKMQ (reference sequence). Here the CDR3 reads CASSGTSAAETQYF. The CDR3 DNA reads TGTGCCAGTTCCGGGACTAGCGCCGCGGAGACCCAGTACTTC.

Many counts were recorded for this clonotype. This chain uses TRBV7-9 with TRBJ2-1; a weak D match, TRBD1 (5 bases). The V gene's germline CDR1 is SEHNR and CDR2 FQNEAQ (reference sequence). This CDR3 contains 15 residues. V shed 0 bases and J shed 6 bases, with 12 bases lying between them. The CDR3 loop reads CASSLARQGFNEQFF. The CDR3, as DNA: TGTGCCAGCAGCTTAGCGCGGCAGGGTTTCAATGAGCAGTTCTTC.

This clonotype was counted at least ten times. This chain links TRBV7-9 with TRBJ1-6; D gene ambiguous. V lost 7 bases to trimming and J lost 0 bases, with 7 bases between them. The length of the CDR3 is 14 residues. CDR1 SEHNR and CDR2 FQNEAQ come from the germline V gene (reference sequence). The CDR3 sequence is CASTQSSYNSPLHF. CDR3 DNA sequence: TGTGCCAGCACACAGAGCTCCTATAATTCACCCCTCCACTTT. The whole variable domain, filled in from reference TRBV7-9 and TRBJ1-6, reads DTGVSQNPRHKITKRGQNVTFRCDPISEHNRLYWYRQTLGQGPEFLTYFQNEAQLEKSRLLSDRFSAERPKGSFSTLEIQRTEQGDSAMYLCASTQSSYNSPLHFGNGTRLTVT.

There are a few counts of this clonotype. The gene calls are TRBV7-6 and TRBJ2-5; 9 bases line up with TRBD1. The CDR3 totals 15 residues. J gave up 3 bases and V 5 bases, and 7 bases lay outside the gene matches. Germline V gene data show CDR1 as SGHVS and CDR2 as FNYEAQ. CDR3 residues: CASSPGTGIEETQYF. CDR3 nucleotides: TGTGCCAGCAGCCCCGGGACAGGGATTGAAGAGACCCAGTACTTC.

This clonotype was counted a few times. This rearrangement joins TRBV6-5 to TRBJ2-5, with TRBD1 matching 10 bases. Germline trimming cut 4 bases from V and 7 bases from J; bases unmatched to any gene: 0. CDR1 and CDR2 (germline): MNHEY, SVGAGI. The CDR3 contains 12 residues. The CDR3 DNA reads TGTGCCAGCAGTTGGGACAGGGGGACCCAGTACTTC. Protein product: CASSWDRGTQYF.

This clonotype has only a few counts. V usage is TRBV27 and J usage is TRBJ2-7; 8 positions match TRBD1. Germline-derived CDR1 and CDR2 are MNHEY and SMNVEV (reference sequence). Losses at the gene ends were 5 bases for V and 2 bases for J; bases not matched to a gene: 8. The length of the CDR3 is 15 residues. The CDR3 spells CASSIRDRMTYEQYF. In nucleotides, the CDR3 is TGTGCCAGCAGTATCCGGGACAGGATGACCTACGAGCAGTACTTC.

This clonotype occurred a few times. The genes are TRBV4-3 and TRBJ2-3, with D perhaps matching TRBD1 or TRBD2 (6 bases each). Trimming removed 0 bases at V and 6 bases at J, with 16 bases between. CDR1 is LGHNA and CDR2 is YSLEER in the germline V gene. The CDR3 extends over 16 amino acids. The CDR3 protein is CASSQEGGPGFDTQYF. Written as DNA, the CDR3 is TGCGCCAGCAGCCAAGAAGGGGGGCCGGGTTTCGATACGCAGTATTTT.

The V and J genes are TRBV28 and TRBJ2-1; the D is unclear. V shed 6 bases and J shed 2 bases, with 8 bases lying between them. Germline V gene lookup returns CDR1 MDHEN and CDR2 SYDVKM. The CDR3 extends over 13 amino acids. CDR3 in amino acids: CASRDGTYNEQFF. Here the CDR3 DNA reads TGTGCCAGCAGGGACGGAACCTACAATGAGCAGTTCTTC.

This clonotype occurred a few times. The V and J genes are TRBV20-1 and TRBJ1-6; D is unclear. Trimming cost V 2 bases and J 9 bases, with 17 bases left between them. The CDR3 is 15 residues long. Per the germline V gene, CDR1 is DFQATT and CDR2 is SNEGSKA (reference sequence). The CDR3 reads CSARSGRKSGSPLHF. CDR3 sequence (DNA): TGCAGTGCTAGATCCGGACGAAAGAGTGGTTCACCCCTCCACTTT.

This clonotype was seen at least ten times. Here the CDR3 reads CSARDTGRDYEQYF. The CDR3 DNA sequence: TGCAGTGCTAGAGACACAGGGAGGGACTACGAGCAGTACTTC. The rearrangement links TRBV20-1 to TRBJ2-7, with TRBD2 as a possible D gene (7 bases). Germline assignment: CDR1 DFQATT and CDR2 SNEGSKA (reference sequence). V was shortened by 0 bases and J by 3 bases, with 12 bases between the two germline ends. CDR3 size: 14 residues.

This chain connects TRBV12-3 or TRBV12-4 to TRBJ2-2; D perhaps matches TRBD2 (6 bases). The germline V and J ends were trimmed by 5 bases and 8 bases, with 21 bases remaining between them. This CDR3 has 16 residues. The CDR3 region has the DNA TGTGCCAGCAGTCAGGAGGGGCAGGGCGTCGAGGGGGAGCTGTTTTTT. Amino acid sequence: CASSQEGQGVEGELFF.

This clonotype came up many times. The chain is built from TRBV9 and TRBJ1-1; D might be TRBD1 (6 bases). Germline lookup yields CDR1 SGDLS and CDR2 YYNGEE. Trimming pared 2 bases from V and 4 bases from J, leaving 9 bases between. The CDR3 consists of 13 residues. This CDR3 is CASSVGAATEAFF. The CDR3 DNA sequence: TGTGCCAGCAGCGTGGGGGCGGCCACTGAAGCTTTCTTT.

This clonotype was detected only a few times. The chain couples TRBV7-8 to TRBJ1-4; 10 bases fit TRBD1. V shed 3 bases, J shed 6 bases, and the junction held 4 bases outside the gene matches. CDR3 length equals 15 residues. From germline, CDR1 is SGHVS and CDR2 FQNEAQ. The DNA for the CDR3 is TGTGCCAGCAGCTTCACCGGGACAGGGGATGAAAAACTGTTTTTT. Residues: CASSFTGTGDEKLFF. Drawing the rest from reference TRBV7-8 and TRBJ1-4, the complete variable domain is GAGVSQSPRYKVAKRGQDVALRCDPISGHVSLFWYQQALGQGPEFLTYFQNEAQLDKSGLPSDRFFAERPEGSVSTLKIQRTQQEDSAVYLCASSFTGTGDEKLFFGSGTQLSVL.

The J gene is TRBJ1-2, the V gene TRBV6-6, with TRBD1 matching over 8 bases. Germline CDR1 reads MNHNY; CDR2 reads SVGAGI (reference sequence). There are 14 residues in the CDR3. V was clipped by 5 bases and J by 4 bases; unmatched bases: 6. CDR3 sequence reads: CASSPGGASYGYTF. The CDR3 DNA sequence: TGTGCCAGCAGTCCAGGGGGCGCGAGCTATGGCTACACCTTC.

This clonotype was found many times. The chain has TRBV5-1 and TRBJ2-7; no reliable D call. Germline V CDR1 and CDR2: SGHRS, YFSETQ. V lost 1 base and J lost 2, with 10 bases in between. CDR3 length: 14 amino acids. The CDR3 DNA reads TGCGCCAGCAGCTTGATAGGGCCGACCTACGAGCAGTACTTC. As protein: CASSLIGPTYEQYF.

This clonotype was detected a few times. V usage is TRBV6-2 or TRBV6-3 and J usage is TRBJ2-7, with D perhaps TRBD2 (5 bases). The V and J ends lost 7 bases and 3 bases respectively, with 13 bases between them. This CDR3 has 13 amino acids. Germline CDR1 and CDR2: MNHEY and SVGEGT. The CDR3 coding sequence is TGTGCCAGCATCTCCGGAGGTAGCTACGAGCAGTACTTC. Translated: CASISGGSYEQYF.

This clonotype was seen a handful of times. The genes are TRBV3-1 and TRBJ2-7, with D perhaps matching TRBD1 (6 bases). This CDR3 contains 18 residues. V dropped 1 base and J dropped 3 bases, with 22 bases sitting between them. Per germline, CDR1 LGHDT and CDR2 YNNKEL (reference sequence). DNA for the CDR3: TGTGCCAGCAGCCAAGTCCCTATCCAGGACAGAGGGAACTACGAGCAGTACTTC. It specifies CASSQVPIQDRGNYEQYF.

V is TRBV7-9 and J is TRBJ2-3; D uncertain. Per the germline V gene, CDR1 is SEHNR and CDR2 is FQNEAQ (reference sequence). CDR3 length: 14 residues. Trimming shortened V by 5 bases and J by 4 bases, and 13 bases separated the two germline ends. This CDR3 is CASSPPEAPDTQYF. CDR3 nucleotides: TGTGCCAGCAGCCCTCCCGAGGCCCCAGATACGCAGTATTTT.

The rearrangement joins TRBV4-1 to TRBJ2-2; D tentatively reads TRBD1 or TRBD2 (6 bases each). Germline V CDR1 and CDR2: MGHRA, YSYEKL. The V end was cut by 10 bases, the J end by 5 bases, with 23 bases between. The CDR3 runs 16 residues. CDR3 protein: CATRGGRGPGTGELFF. Here the CDR3 DNA reads TGCGCCACCAGGGGTGGGCGGGGCCCGGGAACCGGGGAGCTGTTTTTT.

This chain joins TRBV14 and TRBJ1-2; 9 bases line up with TRBD1. The CDR3 runs 14 residues. V dropped 1 base and J dropped 7; count of bases not matched to a gene: 4. From germline, CDR1 is SGHDN and CDR2 FVKESK. The DNA of the CDR3 is TGTGCCAGCAGCCAAGGGACAGGGGCGGCTGGCTACACCTTC. Translating gives CASSQGTGAAGYTF.

V usage is TRBV4-3 and J usage is TRBJ2-2; 8 bases are shared with TRBD2. Trimming removed 1 base from V and 2 bases from J; junction bases left unmatched: 6. The CDR3 runs 17 residues. CDR1 is LGHNA, CDR2 YSLEER, per germline. The CDR3 loop reads CASSQVSGGQNTGELFF. In DNA form, the CDR3 reads TGCGCCAGCAGCCAAGTCAGCGGGGGCCAAAACACCGGGGAGCTGTTTTTT.